These T cell receptor beta chains were read from a single sample in a study of T cell therapy after organ transplantation. No antigens are known for them. Only in-frame clones appear in the TCRdb table, and some are missing; sequencing was by immunoSEQ multiplex PCR. The sample yields 50,000 or so clones, 94% seen once. The material was CD8+ T cells from blood, obtained before autologous CMV-specific T cell therapy. All receptors come from a human patient who had received a solid organ transplant and had CMV disease. Both conserved end residues are part of each CDR3. The D gene is left open where the match is weak. Some rows have no size entry. The others give once, few or many, or a class for an expanded clone.

>.|12|TRBJ2-7|TRBV12-5|.
CASGLTSSEQYF
TGTGCTAGTGGCCTAACTAGTTCCGAGCAGTACTTC
>.|18|TRBJ1-1|TRBV10-3|.
CAISERGVDPGMNTEAFF
TGTGCCATCAGTGAAAGGGGGGTTGACCCGGGGATGAACACTGAAGCTTTCTTT
>.|16|TRBJ2-1|TRBV9|.
CASSVDGTPLYNEQFF
TGTGCCAGCAGCGTAGACGGGACTCCACTCTACAATGAGCAGTTCTTC
>.|14|TRBJ2-1|TRBV30|.
CAWRRRGRGNEQFF
TGTGCCTGGAGAAGGAGGGGGAGGGGCAATGAGCAGTTCTTC
>.|15|TRBJ2-1|TRBV10-1|TRBD2
CASTEGREGRYEQFF
TGCGCCAGCACCGAAGGACGGGAGGGCCGTTATGAGCAGTTCTTC
>.|17|TRBJ2-5|TRBV11-2|.
CASSLGTEGNGQETQYF
TGTGCCAGCAGCTTAGGCACTGAGGGTAACGGCCAAGAGACCCAGTACTTC
>.|14|TRBJ2-5|TRBV7-9|.
CASLRATSQETQYF
TGTGCCAGCCTCCGCGCGACAAGCCAAGAGACCCAGTACTTC
>once|15|TRBJ2-5|TRBV7-8|.
CASSLGLAHQETQYF
TGTGCCAGCAGCTTAGGGCTAGCGCACCAAGAGACCCAGTACTTC
>once|14|TRBJ1-3|TRBV5-6|.
CASSFGRGLNTIYF
TGTGCCAGCAGCTTTGGCAGGGGATTGAACACCATATATTTT
>.|11|TRBJ2-1|TRBV6-5|.
CASTSGIGQFF
TGTGCCAGCACATCGGGGATAGGGCAGTTCTTC
>.|14|TRBJ2-7|TRBV27|TRBD2
CASRISGRVYEQYF
TGTGCCAGCAGGATTAGCGGGAGAGTCTACGAGCAGTACTTC
>.|14|TRBJ2-5|TRBV6-5|TRBD1
CASSLTGVSETQYF
TGTGCCAGCAGCTTAACAGGGGTGAGCGAGACCCAGTACTTC
>.|12|TRBJ2-7|TRBV5-1|.
CASSFSSYEQYF
TGCGCCAGCAGCTTTAGCTCCTACGAGCAGTACTTC
>.|15|TRBJ2-7|TRBV6-1|TRBD1
CASNPRGDRGHEQYF
TGTGCCAGCAACCCCCGAGGGGACAGGGGGCACGAGCAGTACTTC
>.|15|TRBJ2-7|TRBV4-2|.
CASSQDAGALDEQYF
TGTGCCAGCAGCCAAGATGCAGGGGCGTTAGACGAGCAGTACTTC
>once|15|TRBJ2-7|TRBV27|TRBD1
CASSPWDSPTYEQYF
TGTGCCAGCAGTCCCTGGGACAGCCCAACCTACGAGCAGTACTTC
>.|15|TRBJ2-5|TRBV4-3|TRBD2
CASSLDSGGQETQYF
TGCGCCAGCAGCCTAGATAGCGGGGGGCAAGAGACCCAGTACTTC
>.|14|TRBJ1-1|TRBV4-2|.
CASSQEGGHTEAFF
TGTGCCAGCAGCCAAGAGGGCGGGCACACTGAAGCTTTCTTT
>.|16|TRBJ2-7|TRBV2|TRBD2
CASSEARGGLSYEQYF
TGTGCCAGCAGTGAAGCGCGGGGGGGTCTCTCCTACGAGCAGTACTTC
>.|16|TRBJ1-5|TRBV19|.
CARVLEFPGSNQPQHF
TGTGCCAGGGTCTTGGAGTTCCCGGGGAGCAATCAGCCCCAGCATTTT
>.|16|TRBJ2-7|TRBV5-5|.
CASNTQLGGQTYEQYF
TGTGCCAGCAATACCCAACTGGGGGGACAGACCTACGAGCAGTACTTC
>.|13|TRBJ2-7|TRBV4-1|.
CASSDMGGYEQYF
TGCGCCAGCAGCGATATGGGGGGCTACGAGCAGTACTTC
>.|12|TRBJ2-7|TRBV15|TRBD2
CATRGGSYEQYF
TGTGCCACCCGGGGGGGTTCCTACGAGCAGTACTTC
>.|11|TRBJ1-6|TRBV15|.
CATATGHSLHF
TGTGCCACCGCTACGGGGCACTCCCTCCACTTT
>.|16|TRBJ1-1|TRBV28|TRBD1
CASSLEGQGPGTEAFF
TGTGCCAGCAGTTTAGAGGGACAGGGGCCGGGCACTGAAGCTTTCTTT
>.|14|TRBJ2-7|TRBV6-6|.
CASSYFRGGGEQYF
TGTGCCAGCAGTTACTTCAGGGGGGGCGGGGAGCAGTACTTC
>.|15|TRBJ2-7|TRBV5-1|TRBD2
CASSWGEGLPDEQYF
TGCGCCAGCAGCTGGGGGGAGGGCCTCCCCGACGAGCAGTACTTC
>.|13|TRBJ1-5|TRBV29-1|.
CSVVGENDQPQHF
TGCAGCGTTGTAGGAGAGAACGATCAGCCCCAGCATTTT
>.|14|TRBJ1-1|TRBV27|.
CASSLVGRGTEAFF
TGTGCCAGCAGTTTGGTGGGGCGCGGCACTGAAGCTTTCTTT
>.|12|TRBJ2-7|TRBV7-9|.
CASSLVTYEQYF
TGTGCCAGCAGCTTAGTCACCTACGAGCAGTACTTC
>.|15|TRBJ1-2|TRBV29-1|TRBD1
CSVEFPGQGNYGYTF
TGCAGCGTTGAGTTCCCGGGACAGGGTAACTATGGCTACACCTTC
>.|12|TRBJ2-2|TRBV27|.
CASSLLTGELFF
TGTGCCAGCAGTTTGTTAACCGGGGAGCTGTTTTTT
>.|14|TRBJ2-2|TRBV6-5|.
CASTLMANTGELFF
TGTGCCAGCACCCTAATGGCTAACACCGGGGAGCTGTTTTTT
>.|16|TRBJ2-1|TRBV12-5|TRBD1
CASGLNRGPHYNEQFF
TGTGCTAGTGGTTTGAACAGGGGGCCACACTACAATGAGCAGTTCTTC
>.|14|TRBJ1-4|TRBV11-2|.
CASSLGQINEKLFF
TGTGCCAGCAGCCTCGGACAGATTAATGAAAAACTGTTTTTT